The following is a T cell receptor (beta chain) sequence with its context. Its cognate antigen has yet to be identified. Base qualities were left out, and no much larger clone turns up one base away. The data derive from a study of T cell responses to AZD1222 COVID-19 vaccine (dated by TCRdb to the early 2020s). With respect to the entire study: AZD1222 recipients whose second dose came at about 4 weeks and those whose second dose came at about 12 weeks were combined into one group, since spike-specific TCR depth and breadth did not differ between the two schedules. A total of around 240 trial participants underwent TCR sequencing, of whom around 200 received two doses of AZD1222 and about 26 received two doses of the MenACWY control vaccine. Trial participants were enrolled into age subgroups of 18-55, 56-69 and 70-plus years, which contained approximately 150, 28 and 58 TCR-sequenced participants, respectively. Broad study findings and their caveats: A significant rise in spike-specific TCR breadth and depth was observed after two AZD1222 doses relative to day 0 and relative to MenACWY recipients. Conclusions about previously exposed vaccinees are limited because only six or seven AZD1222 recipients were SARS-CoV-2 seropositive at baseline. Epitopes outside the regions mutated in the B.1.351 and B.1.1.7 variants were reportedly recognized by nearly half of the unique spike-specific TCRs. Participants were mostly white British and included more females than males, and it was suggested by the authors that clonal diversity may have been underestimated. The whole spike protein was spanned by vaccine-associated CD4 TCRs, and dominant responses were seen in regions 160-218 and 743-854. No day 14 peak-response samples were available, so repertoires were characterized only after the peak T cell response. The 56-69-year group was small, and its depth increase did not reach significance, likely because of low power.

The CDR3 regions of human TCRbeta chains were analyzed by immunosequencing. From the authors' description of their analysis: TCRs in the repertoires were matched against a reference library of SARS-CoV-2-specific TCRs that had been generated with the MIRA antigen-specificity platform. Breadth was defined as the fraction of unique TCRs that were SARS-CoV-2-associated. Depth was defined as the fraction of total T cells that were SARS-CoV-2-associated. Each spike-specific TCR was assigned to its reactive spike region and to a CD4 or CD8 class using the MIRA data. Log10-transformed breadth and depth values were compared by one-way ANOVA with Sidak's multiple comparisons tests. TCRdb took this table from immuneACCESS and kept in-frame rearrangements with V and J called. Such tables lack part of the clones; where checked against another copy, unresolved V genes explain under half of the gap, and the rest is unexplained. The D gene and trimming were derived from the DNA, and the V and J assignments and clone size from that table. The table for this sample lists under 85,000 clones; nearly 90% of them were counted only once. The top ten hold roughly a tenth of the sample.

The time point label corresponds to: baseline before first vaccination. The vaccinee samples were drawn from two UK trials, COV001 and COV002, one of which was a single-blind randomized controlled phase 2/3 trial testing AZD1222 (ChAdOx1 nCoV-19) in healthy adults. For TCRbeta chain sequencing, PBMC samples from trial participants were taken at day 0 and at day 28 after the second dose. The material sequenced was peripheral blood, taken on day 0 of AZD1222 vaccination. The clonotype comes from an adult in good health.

The CDR3 here reads CASSPQGAADTQYF. Here is the DNA: TGCGCCAGCAGCCCACAGGGGGCTGCAGATACGCAGTATTTT. The chain is assembled from TRBV5-1 and TRBJ2-3, with TRBD1 identical over 9 junction bases. The CDR3, from cysteine to phenylalanine, totals 14 residues. The retained sequence is limited to the CDR3, 42 bases, with the frame set at the first base. Germline trimming: 4 bases from V, 4 bases from J; junction bases outside gene matches: 4. CDR1 SGHRS and CDR2 YFSETQ are derived from the germline V gene.